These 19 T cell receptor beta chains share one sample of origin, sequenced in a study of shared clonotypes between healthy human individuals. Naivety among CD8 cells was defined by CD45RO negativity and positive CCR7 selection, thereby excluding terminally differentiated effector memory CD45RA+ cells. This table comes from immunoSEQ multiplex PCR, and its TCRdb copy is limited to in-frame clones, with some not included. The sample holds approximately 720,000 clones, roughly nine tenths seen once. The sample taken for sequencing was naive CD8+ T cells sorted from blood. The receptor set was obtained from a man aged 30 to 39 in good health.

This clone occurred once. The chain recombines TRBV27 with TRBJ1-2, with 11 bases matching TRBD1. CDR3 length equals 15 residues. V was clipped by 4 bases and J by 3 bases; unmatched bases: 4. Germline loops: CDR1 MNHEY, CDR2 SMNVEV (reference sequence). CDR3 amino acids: CASSSWGQGDYGYTF. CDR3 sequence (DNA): TGTGCCAGCAGTTCCTGGGGACAGGGGGACTATGGCTACACCTTC.

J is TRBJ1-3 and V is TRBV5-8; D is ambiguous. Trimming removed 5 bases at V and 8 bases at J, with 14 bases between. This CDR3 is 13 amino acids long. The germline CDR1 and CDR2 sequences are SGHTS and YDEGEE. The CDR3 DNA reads TGTGCCAGCAGAACGGCTCTTATGGACACCATATATTTT. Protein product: CASRTALMDTIYF.

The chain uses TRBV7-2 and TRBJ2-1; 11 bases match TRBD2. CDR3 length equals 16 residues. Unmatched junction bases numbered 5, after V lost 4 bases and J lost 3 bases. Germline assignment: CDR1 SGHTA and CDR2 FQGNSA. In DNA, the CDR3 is TGTGCCAGCAGCTCACTAGCGGGAGTTTTCTACAATGAGCAGTTCTTC. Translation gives CASSSLAGVFYNEQFF.

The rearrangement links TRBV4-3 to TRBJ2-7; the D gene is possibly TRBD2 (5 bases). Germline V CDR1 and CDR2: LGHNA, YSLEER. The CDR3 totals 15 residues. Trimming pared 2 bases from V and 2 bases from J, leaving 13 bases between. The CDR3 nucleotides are TGCGCCAGCAGCCAATGGGTTGAGGGCCCCTACGAGCAGTACTTC. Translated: CASSQWVEGPYEQYF.

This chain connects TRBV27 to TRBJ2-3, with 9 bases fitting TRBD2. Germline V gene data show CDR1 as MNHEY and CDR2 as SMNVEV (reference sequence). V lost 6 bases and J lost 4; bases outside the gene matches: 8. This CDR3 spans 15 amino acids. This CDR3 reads CASRWSSGIADTQYF. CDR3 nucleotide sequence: TGTGCCAGCAGGTGGTCTAGCGGGATCGCAGATACGCAGTATTTT.

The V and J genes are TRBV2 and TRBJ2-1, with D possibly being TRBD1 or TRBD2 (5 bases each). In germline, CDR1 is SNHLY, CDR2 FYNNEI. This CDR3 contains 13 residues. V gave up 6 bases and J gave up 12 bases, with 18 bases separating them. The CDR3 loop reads CASREVEGIGQFF. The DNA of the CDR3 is TGTGCCAGCAGAGAGGTCGAGGGGATTGGGCAGTTCTTC.

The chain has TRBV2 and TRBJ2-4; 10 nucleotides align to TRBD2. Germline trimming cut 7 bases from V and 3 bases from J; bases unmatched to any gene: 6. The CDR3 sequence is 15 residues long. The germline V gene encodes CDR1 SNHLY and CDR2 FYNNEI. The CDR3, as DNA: TGTGCCAGCAAAAGCGGGAGGGCCGTCAAAAACATTCAGTACTTC. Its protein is CASKSGRAVKNIQYF.

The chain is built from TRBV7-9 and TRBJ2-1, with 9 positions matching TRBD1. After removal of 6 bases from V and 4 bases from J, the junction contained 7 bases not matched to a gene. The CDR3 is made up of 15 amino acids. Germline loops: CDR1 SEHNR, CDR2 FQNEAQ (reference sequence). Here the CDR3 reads CASSSPGQGYNEQFF. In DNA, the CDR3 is TGTGCCAGCAGTTCTCCGGGACAGGGTTACAATGAGCAGTTCTTC.

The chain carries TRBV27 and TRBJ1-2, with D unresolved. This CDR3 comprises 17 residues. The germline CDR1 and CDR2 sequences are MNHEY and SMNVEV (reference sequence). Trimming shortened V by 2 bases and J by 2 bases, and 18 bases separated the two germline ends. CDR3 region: CASSLMAAAVPNYGYTF. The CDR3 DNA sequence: TGTGCCAGCAGTTTAATGGCGGCGGCAGTCCCAAACTATGGCTACACCTTC.

The CDR3 protein is CASSNNPRGQGTEAFF. In DNA form, the CDR3 reads TGTGCCAGCAGTAATAACCCCAGGGGGCAGGGAACTGAAGCTTTCTTT. The chain employs TRBV28 and TRBJ1-1; 8 nucleotides align to TRBD1. Trimming removed 5 bases from V and 5 bases from J; junction bases left unmatched: 13. In germline, CDR1 is MDHEN, CDR2 SYDVKM. This CDR3 has 16 residues.

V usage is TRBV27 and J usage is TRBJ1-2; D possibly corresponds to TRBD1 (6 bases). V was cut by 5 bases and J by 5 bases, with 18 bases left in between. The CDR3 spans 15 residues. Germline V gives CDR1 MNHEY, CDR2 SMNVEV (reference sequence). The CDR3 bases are TGTGCCAGCAGTCCCCTACAGGGTTCGGGATATGGCTACACCTTC. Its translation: CASSPLQGSGYGYTF.

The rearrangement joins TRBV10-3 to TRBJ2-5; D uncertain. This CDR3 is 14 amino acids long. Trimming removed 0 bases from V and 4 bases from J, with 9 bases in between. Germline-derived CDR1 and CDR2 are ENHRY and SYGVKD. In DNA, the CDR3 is TGTGCCATCAGTGAGTCAATCGCGGCAGAGACCCAGTACTTC. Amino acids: CAISESIAAETQYF.

CDR3 residues: CASSFGPNTGELFF. In DNA form, the CDR3 reads TGTGCCAGCAGCTTCGGACCCAACACCGGGGAGCTGTTTTTT. The V call is TRBV5-6, the J call TRBJ2-2; D call uncertain. The CDR3 has 14 amino acids. Germline V gives CDR1 SGHDT, CDR2 YYEEEE. Trimming left V 2 bases short and J 2 bases short, with 7 bases between.

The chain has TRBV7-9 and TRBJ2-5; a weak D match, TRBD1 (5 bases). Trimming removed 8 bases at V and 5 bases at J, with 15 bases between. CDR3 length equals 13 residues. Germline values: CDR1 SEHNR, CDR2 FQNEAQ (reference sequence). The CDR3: CASGEPGRETQYF. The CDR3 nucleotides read TGTGCCAGCGGCGAACCAGGGCGGGAGACCCAGTACTTC.

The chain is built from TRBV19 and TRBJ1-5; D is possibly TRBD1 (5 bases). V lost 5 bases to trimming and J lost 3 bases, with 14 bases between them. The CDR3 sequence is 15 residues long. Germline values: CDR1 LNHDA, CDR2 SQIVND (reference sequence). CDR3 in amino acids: CASSPRDGPNQPQHF. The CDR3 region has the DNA TGTGCCAGTAGTCCTAGGGACGGACCCAATCAGCCCCAGCATTTT.

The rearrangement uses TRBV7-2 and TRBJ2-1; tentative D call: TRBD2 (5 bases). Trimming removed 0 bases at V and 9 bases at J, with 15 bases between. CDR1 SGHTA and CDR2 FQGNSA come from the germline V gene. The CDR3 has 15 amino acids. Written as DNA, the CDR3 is TGTGCCAGCAGCTTAGCTGTTTCTCTCGAGGGTGAGCAGTTCTTC. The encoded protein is CASSLAVSLEGEQFF.

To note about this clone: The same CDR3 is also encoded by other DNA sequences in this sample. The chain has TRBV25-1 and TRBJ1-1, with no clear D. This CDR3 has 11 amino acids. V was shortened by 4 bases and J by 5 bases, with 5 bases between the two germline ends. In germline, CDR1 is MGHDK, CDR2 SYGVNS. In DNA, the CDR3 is TGTGCCAGCAGTGTTCTGACTGAAGCTTTCTTT. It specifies CASSVLTEAFF.

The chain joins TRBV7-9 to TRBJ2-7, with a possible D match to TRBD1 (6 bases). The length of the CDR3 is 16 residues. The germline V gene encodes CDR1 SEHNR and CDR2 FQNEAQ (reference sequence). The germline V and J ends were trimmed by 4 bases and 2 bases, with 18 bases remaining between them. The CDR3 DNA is TGTGCCAGCAGCTCTACCACAGGGTTGGAAGCCTACGAGCAGTACTTC. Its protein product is CASSSTTGLEAYEQYF.

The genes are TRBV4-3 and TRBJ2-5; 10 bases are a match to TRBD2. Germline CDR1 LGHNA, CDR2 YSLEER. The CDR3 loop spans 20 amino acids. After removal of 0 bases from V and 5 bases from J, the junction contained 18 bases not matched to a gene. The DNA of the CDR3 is TGCGCCAGCAGCCAAGATCGGGTCATCGCTAGCGGGAGTGGAGGGGAGACCCAGTACTTC. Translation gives CASSQDRVIASGSGGETQYF.